This is a list of T cell receptor beta chains from one sample in a study of shared clonotypes between healthy human individuals. Some clones are missing from TCRdb's copy, which holds only in-frame ones; the method was immunoSEQ multiplex PCR. The sample carries roughly 640,000 clones, around 67% recorded once. Sequencing used memory CD4+ T cells sorted from blood. These receptors all come from a woman between 25 and 40 years old in good health. The CDR3 runs from the conserved cysteine through the conserved F or W. The order of the fields is J gene, V gene, D gene, clone size, CDR3 DNA, CDR3 protein. The D gene is left open where the match is weak. Size tells how often a clone was seen (once, few, many) or the class of an expanded clone, and some rows leave it out.

>TRBJ2-7|TRBV10-3|.|.
TGTGCCATCAGTGACATGACAGGACGAGTGGGGGGGGAGCAGTACTTC
CAISDMTGRVGGEQYF
>TRBJ2-7|TRBV2|TRBD1|once
TGTGCCAGCACTCTCGGGACAGGTTCCTACGAGCAGTACTTC
CASTLGTGSYEQYF
>TRBJ2-1|TRBV18|.|many
TGTGCCAGCTCACCACTTGGGCAAAATGAGCAGTTCTTC
CASSPLGQNEQFF
>TRBJ2-3|TRBV9|TRBD2|.
TGTGCCAGCAGCGTAGCCTCAGCGGGAGGTCCAGATACGCAGTATTTT
CASSVASAGGPDTQYF
>TRBJ1-3|TRBV2|.|.
TGTGCCAGCACTGGGCAGGGCAACACCATATATTTT
CASTGQGNTIYF
>TRBJ1-4|TRBV5-1|.|.
TGCGCCAGCAGCTCCTATGCGGGAGGGGATGAAAAACTGTTTTTT
CASSSYAGGDEKLFF
>TRBJ2-1|TRBV4-1|.|.
TGCGCCAGCAGCCCCACAGGTCTCCCCGACCTTTACAATGAGCAGTTCTTC
CASSPTGLPDLYNEQFF
>TRBJ1-1|TRBV10-1|.|.
TGCGCCAGCAGTGTGGCGGTGAACACTGAAGCTTTCTTT
CASSVAVNTEAFF
>TRBJ2-6|TRBV5-1|.|.
TGCGCCAGCAGCGTCCACGGGTCTGGGGCCAACGTCCTGACTTTC
CASSVHGSGANVLTF
>TRBJ2-3|TRBV16|.|.
TGTGCCAGCAGCAAGCAGACAGCAGCCACGAGTACGCAGTATTTT
CASSKQTAATSTQYF
>TRBJ2-7|TRBV2|TRBD2|.
TGTGCCAGCAGGACTAGCGGGAGGAACGAGCAGTACTTC
CASRTSGRNEQYF